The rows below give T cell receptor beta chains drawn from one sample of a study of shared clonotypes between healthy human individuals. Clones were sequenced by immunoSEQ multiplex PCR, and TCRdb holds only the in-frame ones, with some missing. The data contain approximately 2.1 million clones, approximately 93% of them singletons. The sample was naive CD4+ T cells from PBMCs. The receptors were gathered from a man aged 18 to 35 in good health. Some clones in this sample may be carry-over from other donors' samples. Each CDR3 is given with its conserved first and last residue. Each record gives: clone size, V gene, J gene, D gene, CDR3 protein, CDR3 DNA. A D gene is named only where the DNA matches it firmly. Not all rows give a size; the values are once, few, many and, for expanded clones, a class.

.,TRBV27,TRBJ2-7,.,CASSLRGVDEQYF,TGTGCCAGCAGTTTAAGGGGTGTAGACGAGCAGTACTTC
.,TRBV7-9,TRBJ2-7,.,CASSSNSYEQYF,TGTGCCAGCAGCTCAAACTCCTACGAGCAGTACTTC
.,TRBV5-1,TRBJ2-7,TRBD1,CASRDRGPEQYF,TGCGCCAGCAGGGACAGGGGGCCCGAGCAGTACTTC
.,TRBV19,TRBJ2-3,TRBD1,CASSSSGTGPSDTQYF,TGTGCCAGCTCATCATCTGGGACAGGGCCATCCGATACGCAGTATTTT
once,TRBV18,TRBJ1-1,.,CASSPRRVDANTEAFF,TGTGCCAGCTCACCACGCAGGGTCGATGCGAACACTGAAGCTTTCTTT
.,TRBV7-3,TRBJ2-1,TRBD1,CASSSTGDPYNEQFF,TGTGCCAGCAGCTCCACAGGGGACCCCTACAATGAGCAGTTCTTC
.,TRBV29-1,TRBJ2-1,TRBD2,CSVEDKTSGRGVEQFF,TGCAGCGTTGAAGATAAGACTAGCGGGAGGGGAGTTGAGCAGTTCTTC
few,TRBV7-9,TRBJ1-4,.,CATWQSAEKLFF,TGTGCTACATGGCAATCGGCAGAAAAACTGTTTTTT
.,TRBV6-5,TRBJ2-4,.,CASSYGGAVKNIQYF,TGTGCCAGCAGTTACGGGGGGGCCGTCAAAAACATTCAGTACTTC
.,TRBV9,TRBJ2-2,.,CASSDTDRDINTGELFF,TGTGCCAGCAGCGACACTGACCGGGACATAAACACCGGGGAGCTGTTTTTT
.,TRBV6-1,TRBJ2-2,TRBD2,CASSVLAGANTGELFF,TGTGCCAGCAGTGTTCTAGCGGGGGCGAACACCGGGGAGCTGTTTTTT
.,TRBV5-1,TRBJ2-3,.,CASSFSQGRTDTQYF,TGCGCCAGCAGTTTTAGCCAGGGCCGCACAGATACGCAGTATTTT
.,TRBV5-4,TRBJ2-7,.,CASSLGGGVSSYEQYF,TGTGCCAGCAGCTTGGGGGGCGGGGTGAGCTCCTACGAGCAGTACTTC
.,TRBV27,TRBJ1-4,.,CASRSLTGWNEKLFF,TGTGCCAGCAGATCCCTTACAGGGTGGAATGAAAAACTGTTTTTT
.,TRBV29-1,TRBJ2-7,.,CSAGSSYEQYF,TGCAGCGCCGGATCGAGCTACGAGCAGTACTTC
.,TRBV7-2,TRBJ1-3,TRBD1,CASSLGQIGNTIYF,TGTGCCAGCAGCCTGGGACAGATTGGAAACACCATATATTTT
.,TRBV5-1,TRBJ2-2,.,CASSLIVGTNTGELFF,TGCGCCAGCAGCTTGATTGTTGGGACTAACACCGGGGAGCTGTTTTTT
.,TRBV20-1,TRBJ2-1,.,CSAKDNEQFF,TGCAGTGCTAAAGACAATGAGCAGTTCTTC
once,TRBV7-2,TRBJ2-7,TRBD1,CASSTRTGGNLYEQYF,TGTGCCAGCAGCACAAGGACAGGGGGAAACCTCTACGAGCAGTACTTC
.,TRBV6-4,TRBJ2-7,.,CASTFRNRHYEQYF,TGTGCCAGCACCTTTCGGAACAGACACTACGAGCAGTACTTC
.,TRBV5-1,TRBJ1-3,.,CASSSLDSQSSSGNTIYF,TGCGCCAGCAGCTCCCTAGATTCACAAAGTAGCTCTGGAAACACCATATATTTT
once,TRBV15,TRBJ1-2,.,CATSRDTGNYGYTF,TGTGCCACCAGCAGAGATACGGGGAACTATGGCTACACCTTC
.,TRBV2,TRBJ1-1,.,CASSTTGMNTEAFF,TGTGCCAGCAGCACCACAGGGATGAACACTGAAGCTTTCTTT
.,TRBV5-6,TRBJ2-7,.,CASSLALYEQYF,TGTGCCAGCAGCTTGGCCTTGTACGAGCAGTACTTC
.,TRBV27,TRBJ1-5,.,CASSLTAHSNQPQHF,TGTGCCAGCAGTTTGACAGCACATAGCAATCAGCCCCAGCATTTT
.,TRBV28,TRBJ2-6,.,CASSTSGAGANVLTF,TGTGCCAGCAGTACCTCGGGAGCTGGGGCCAACGTCCTGACTTTC
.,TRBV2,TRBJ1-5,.,CASSGASNQPQHF,TGTGCCAGCAGTGGAGCTAGCAATCAGCCCCAGCATTTT
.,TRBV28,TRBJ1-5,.,CASSLTQRDQPQHF,TGTGCCAGCAGTCTGACACAAAGGGATCAGCCCCAGCATTTT
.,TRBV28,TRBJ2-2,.,CASGIHSGSPSSGELFF,TGTGCCAGCGGCATTCATTCGGGGTCACCCTCATCCGGGGAGCTGTTTTTT
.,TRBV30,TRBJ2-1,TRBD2,CALTSGMYNEQFF,TGTGCCTTGACTAGCGGGATGTATAATGAGCAGTTCTTC
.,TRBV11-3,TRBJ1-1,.,CASSLEPRANTEAFF,TGTGCCAGCAGCTTAGAGCCCAGGGCGAACACTGAAGCTTTCTTT
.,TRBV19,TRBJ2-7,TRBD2,CASSIATSGISSYEQYF,TGTGCCAGTAGTATCGCGACTAGCGGGATTAGCTCCTACGAGCAGTACTTC
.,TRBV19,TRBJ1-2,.,CASSPRAGLGYTF,TGTGCCAGTAGTCCCCGGGCGGGCCTTGGCTACACCTTC
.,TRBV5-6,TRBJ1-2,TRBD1,CASSFPGQGTIYGYTF,TGTGCCAGCAGCTTTCCCGGACAGGGGACCATCTATGGCTACACCTTC
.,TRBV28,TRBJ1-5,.,CASSSGTGGRNQPQHF,TGTGCCAGCAGCAGCGGGACGGGGGGTCGCAATCAGCCCCAGCATTTT
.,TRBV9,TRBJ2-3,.,CASSVGQADTQYF,TGTGCCAGCAGCGTAGGACAGGCAGATACGCAGTATTTT
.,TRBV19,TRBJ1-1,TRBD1,CASRFTGGRSAEAFF,TGTGCCAGTAGGTTTACAGGGGGCAGGTCGGCTGAAGCTTTCTTT
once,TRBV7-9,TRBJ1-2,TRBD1,CASSPRDSYYGYTF,TGTGCCAGCAGCCCGCGGGACAGTTACTATGGCTACACCTTC
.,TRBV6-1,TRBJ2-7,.,CASSEPDRTYEQYF,TGTGCCAGCAGTGAACCTGACAGAACCTACGAGCAGTACTTC
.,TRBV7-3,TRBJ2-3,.,CASSPGIVGTQYF,TGTGCCAGCAGCCCGGGCATTGTTGGTACGCAGTATTTT
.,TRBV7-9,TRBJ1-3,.,CASSPTRSGNTIYF,TGTGCCAGCAGCCCGACGAGATCCGGAAACACCATATATTTT
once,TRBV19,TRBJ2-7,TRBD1,CASSHRDRPYEQYF,TGTGCCAGTAGTCACCGGGACAGACCCTACGAGCAGTACTTC
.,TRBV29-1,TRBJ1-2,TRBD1,CSVPKGTGNYGYTF,TGCAGCGTCCCAAAGGGGACAGGGAACTATGGCTACACCTTC
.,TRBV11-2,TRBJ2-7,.,CASSLSAGVNYEQYF,TGTGCCAGCAGCTTATCGGCAGGGGTGAACTACGAGCAGTACTTC
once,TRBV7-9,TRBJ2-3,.,CASSLLAMGTDTQYF,TGTGCCAGCAGCTTACTAGCGATGGGCACAGATACGCAGTATTTT
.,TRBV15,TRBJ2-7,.,CATSRGMAGQYHEQYF,TGTGCCACCAGCAGAGGCATGGCGGGACAGTACCACGAGCAGTACTTC
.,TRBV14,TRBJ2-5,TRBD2,CASSPSSSGSGETQYF,TGTGCCAGCAGCCCTAGTTCTAGCGGGAGTGGAGAGACCCAGTACTTC
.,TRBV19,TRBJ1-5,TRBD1,CASTTRTGVNQPQHF,TGTGCCAGTACCACCCGGACAGGAGTTAATCAGCCCCAGCATTTT
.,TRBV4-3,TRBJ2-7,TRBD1,CASSRRATGTGVGYEQYF,TGCGCCAGCAGCCGCAGAGCAACCGGGACAGGGGTCGGATACGAGCAGTACTTC
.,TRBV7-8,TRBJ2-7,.,CASSLEGRHYEQYF,TGTGCCAGCAGCTTAGAAGGCAGACACTACGAGCAGTACTTC
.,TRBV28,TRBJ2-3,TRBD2,CASSTRLAGGHEWDTQYF,TGTGCCAGCAGTACAAGACTAGCGGGAGGGCATGAGTGGGATACGCAGTATTTT
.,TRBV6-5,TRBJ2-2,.,CASSPPRGTGELFF,TGTGCCAGCAGTCCTCCTCGGGGCACCGGGGAGCTGTTTTTT
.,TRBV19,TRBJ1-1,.,CASTKLLDTEAFF,TGTGCCAGTACCAAGCTCCTGGACACTGAAGCTTTCTTT
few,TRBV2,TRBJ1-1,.,CASSDPLGAQAEAFF,TGTGCCAGCAGTGATCCTCTGGGGGCGCAGGCTGAAGCTTTCTTT
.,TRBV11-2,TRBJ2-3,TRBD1,CASSLVGTGGDTQYF,TGTGCCAGCAGCTTAGTCGGGACAGGGGGGGATACGCAGTATTTT
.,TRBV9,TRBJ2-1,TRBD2,CASSVPAKGLGYNEQFF,TGTGCCAGCAGCGTCCCAGCGAAGGGACTAGGATACAATGAGCAGTTCTTC
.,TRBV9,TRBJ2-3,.,CASSGGPLDTQYF,TGTGCCAGCAGCGGGGGCCCCTTGGATACGCAGTATTTT
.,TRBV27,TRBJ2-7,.,CASSRPGLSVNEQYF,TGTGCCAGCAGCCGGCCGGGACTTTCCGTGAATGAGCAGTACTTC